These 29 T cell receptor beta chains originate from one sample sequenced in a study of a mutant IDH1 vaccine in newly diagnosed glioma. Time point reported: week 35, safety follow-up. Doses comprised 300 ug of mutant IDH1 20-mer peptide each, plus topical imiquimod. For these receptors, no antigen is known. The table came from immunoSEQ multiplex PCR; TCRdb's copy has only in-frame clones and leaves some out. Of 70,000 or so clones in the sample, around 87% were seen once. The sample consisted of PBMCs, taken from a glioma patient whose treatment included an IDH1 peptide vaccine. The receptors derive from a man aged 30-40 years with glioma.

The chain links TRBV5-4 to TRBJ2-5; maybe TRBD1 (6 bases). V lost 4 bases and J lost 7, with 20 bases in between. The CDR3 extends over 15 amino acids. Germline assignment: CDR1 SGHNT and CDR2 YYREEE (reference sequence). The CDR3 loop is CASSRSQGQEGTQYF. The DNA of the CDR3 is TGTGCCAGCAGCCGGTCCCAGGGGCAAGAAGGGACCCAGTACTTC. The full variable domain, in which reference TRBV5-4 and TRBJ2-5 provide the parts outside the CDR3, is ETGVTQSPTHLIKTRGQQVTLRCSSQSGHNTVSWYQQALGQGPQFIFQYYREEENGRGNFPPRFSGLQFPNYSSELNVNALELDDSALYLCASSRSQGQEGTQYFGPGTRLLVL.

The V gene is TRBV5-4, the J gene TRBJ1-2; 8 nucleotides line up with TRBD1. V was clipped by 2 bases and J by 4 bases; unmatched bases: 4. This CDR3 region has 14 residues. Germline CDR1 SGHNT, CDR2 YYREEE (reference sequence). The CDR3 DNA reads TGTGCCAGCAGCTTACCCGGACAGGGCTATGGCTACACCTTC. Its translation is CASSLPGQGYGYTF.

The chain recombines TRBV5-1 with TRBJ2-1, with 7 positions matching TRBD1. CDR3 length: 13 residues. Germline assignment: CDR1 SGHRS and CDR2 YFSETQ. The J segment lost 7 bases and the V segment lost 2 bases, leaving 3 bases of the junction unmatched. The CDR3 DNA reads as TGCGCCAGCAGCTTTAACAGGGGTAATGAGCAGTTCTTC. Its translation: CASSFNRGNEQFF.

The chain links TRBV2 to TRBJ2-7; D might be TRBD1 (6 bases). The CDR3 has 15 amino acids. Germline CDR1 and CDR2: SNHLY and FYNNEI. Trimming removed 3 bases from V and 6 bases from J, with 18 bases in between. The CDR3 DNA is TGTGCCAGCAGTGACGGGCAGGGGCTGTACTTCGAGCAGTACTTC. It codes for CASSDGQGLYFEQYF. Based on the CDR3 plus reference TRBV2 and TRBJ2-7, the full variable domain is EPEVTQTPSHQVTQMGQEVILRCVPISNHLYFYWYRQILGQKVEFLVSFYNNEISEKSEIFDDQFSVERPDGSNFTLKIRSTKLEDSAMYFCASSDGQGLYFEQYFGPGTRLTVT.

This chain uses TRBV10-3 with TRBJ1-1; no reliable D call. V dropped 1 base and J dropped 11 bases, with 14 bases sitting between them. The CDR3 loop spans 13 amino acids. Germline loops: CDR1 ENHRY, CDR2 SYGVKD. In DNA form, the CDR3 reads TGTGCCATCAGTGAGTACGGATCGGAGGACGCTTTCTTT. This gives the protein CAISEYGSEDAFF.

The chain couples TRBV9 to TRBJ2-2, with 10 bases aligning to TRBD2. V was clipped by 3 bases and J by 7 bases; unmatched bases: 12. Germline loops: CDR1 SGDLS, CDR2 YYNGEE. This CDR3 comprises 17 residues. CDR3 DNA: TGTGCCAGCAGCGCCCAAAGCGGGGGGGCCCTTGGCGGGGAGCTGTTTTTT. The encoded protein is CASSAQSGGALGGELFF.

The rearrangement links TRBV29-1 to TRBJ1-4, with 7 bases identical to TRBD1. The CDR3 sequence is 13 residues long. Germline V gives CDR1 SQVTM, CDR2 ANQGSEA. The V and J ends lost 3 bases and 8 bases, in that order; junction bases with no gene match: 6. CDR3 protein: CSVEMTGKEKLFF. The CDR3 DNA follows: TGCAGCGTTGAGATGACAGGGAAAGAAAAACTGTTTTTT.

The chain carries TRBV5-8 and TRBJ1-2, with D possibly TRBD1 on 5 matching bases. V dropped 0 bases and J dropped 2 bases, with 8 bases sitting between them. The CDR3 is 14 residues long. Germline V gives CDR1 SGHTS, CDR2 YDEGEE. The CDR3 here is CASSLAGRNYGYTF. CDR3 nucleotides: TGTGCCAGCAGCTTGGCAGGGAGGAACTATGGCTACACCTTC.

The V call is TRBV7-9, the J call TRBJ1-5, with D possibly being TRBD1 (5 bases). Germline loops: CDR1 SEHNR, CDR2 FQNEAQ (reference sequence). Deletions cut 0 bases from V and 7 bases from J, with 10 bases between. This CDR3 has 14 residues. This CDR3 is CASSLANGGQPQHF. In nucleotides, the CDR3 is TGTGCCAGCAGCTTAGCGAACGGGGGGCAGCCCCAGCATTTT.

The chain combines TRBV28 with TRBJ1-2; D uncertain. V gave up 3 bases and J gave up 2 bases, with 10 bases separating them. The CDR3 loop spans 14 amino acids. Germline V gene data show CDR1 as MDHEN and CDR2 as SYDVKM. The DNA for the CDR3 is TGTGCCAGCAGTTTGGGCCAGGTGAACTATGGCTACACCTTC. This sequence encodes CASSLGQVNYGYTF.

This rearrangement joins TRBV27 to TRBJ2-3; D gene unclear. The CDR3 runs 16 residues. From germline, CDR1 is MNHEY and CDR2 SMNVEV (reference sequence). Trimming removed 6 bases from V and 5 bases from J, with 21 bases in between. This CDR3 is CASRMKPGPKGDTQYF. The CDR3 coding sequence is TGTGCCAGCAGGATGAAACCGGGTCCAAAGGGAGATACGCAGTATTTT.

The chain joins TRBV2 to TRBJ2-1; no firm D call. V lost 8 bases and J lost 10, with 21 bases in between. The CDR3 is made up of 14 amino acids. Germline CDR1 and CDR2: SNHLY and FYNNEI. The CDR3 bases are TGTGCCAGCGGGCCTCGGTCCTCCCCAGCAGAGCAGTTCTTC. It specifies CASGPRSSPAEQFF.

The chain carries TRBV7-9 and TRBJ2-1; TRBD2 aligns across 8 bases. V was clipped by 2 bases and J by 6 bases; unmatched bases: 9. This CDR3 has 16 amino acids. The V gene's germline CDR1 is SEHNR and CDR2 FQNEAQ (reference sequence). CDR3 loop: CASSLKTGGPGNEQFF. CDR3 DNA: TGTGCCAGCAGCTTAAAGACGGGAGGGCCTGGCAATGAGCAGTTCTTC.

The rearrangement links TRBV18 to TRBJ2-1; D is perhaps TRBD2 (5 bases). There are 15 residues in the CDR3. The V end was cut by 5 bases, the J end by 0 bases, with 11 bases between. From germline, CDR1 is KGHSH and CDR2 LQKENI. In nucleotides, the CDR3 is TGTGCCAGCTCAGGAGGAGGTCCCTCCTACAATGAGCAGTTCTTC. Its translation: CASSGGGPSYNEQFF.

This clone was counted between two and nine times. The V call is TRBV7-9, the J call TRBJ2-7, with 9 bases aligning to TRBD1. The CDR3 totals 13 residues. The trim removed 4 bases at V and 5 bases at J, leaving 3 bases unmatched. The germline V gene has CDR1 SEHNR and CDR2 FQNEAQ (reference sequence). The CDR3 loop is CASSSGQGDEQYF. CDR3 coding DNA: TGTGCCAGCAGCTCGGGACAGGGCGACGAGCAGTACTTC.

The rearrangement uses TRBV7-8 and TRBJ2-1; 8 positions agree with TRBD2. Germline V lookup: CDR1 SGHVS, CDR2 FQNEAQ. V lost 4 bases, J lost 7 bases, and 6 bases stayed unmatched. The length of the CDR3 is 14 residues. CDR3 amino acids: CASSSMAGGNEQFF. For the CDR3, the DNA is TGTGCCAGCAGCTCCATGGCGGGGGGAAATGAGCAGTTCTTC.

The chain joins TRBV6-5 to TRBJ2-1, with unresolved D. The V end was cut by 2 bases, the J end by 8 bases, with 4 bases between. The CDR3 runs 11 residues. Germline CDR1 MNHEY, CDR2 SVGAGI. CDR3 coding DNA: TGTGCCAGCAGTTACGGGTATGAGCAGTTCTTC. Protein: CASSYGYEQFF.

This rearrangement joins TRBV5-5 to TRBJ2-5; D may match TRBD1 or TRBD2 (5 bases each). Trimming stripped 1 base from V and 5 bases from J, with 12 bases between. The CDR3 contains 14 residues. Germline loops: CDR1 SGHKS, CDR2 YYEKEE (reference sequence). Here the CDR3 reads CASSLIGELETQYF. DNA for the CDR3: TGTGCCAGCAGCTTGATAGGGGAGTTGGAGACCCAGTACTTC.

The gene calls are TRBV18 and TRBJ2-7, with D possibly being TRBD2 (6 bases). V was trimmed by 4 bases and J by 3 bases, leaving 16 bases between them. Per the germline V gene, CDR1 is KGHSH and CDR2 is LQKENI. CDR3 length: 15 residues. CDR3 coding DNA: TGTGCCAGCTCACGCCGGGACTCTGAAAGCTACGAGCAGTACTTC. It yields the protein CASSRRDSESYEQYF.

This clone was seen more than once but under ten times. The CDR3 protein is CASSFGPSYGYTF. DNA for the CDR3: TGCGCCAGCAGCTTTGGGCCATCCTATGGCTACACCTTC. This chain links TRBV5-1 with TRBJ1-2; D gene uncertain. V was shortened by 2 bases and J by 4 bases, with 9 bases between the two germline ends. Germline V gives CDR1 SGHRS, CDR2 YFSETQ. The CDR3 sequence is 13 residues long.

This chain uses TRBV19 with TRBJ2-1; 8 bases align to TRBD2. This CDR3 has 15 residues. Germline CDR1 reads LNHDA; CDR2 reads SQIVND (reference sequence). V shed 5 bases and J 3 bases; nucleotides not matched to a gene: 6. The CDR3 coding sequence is TGTGCCAGTAGTCCGATAGCGGGAAGCTACAATGAGCAGTTCTTC. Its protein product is CASSPIAGSYNEQFF.

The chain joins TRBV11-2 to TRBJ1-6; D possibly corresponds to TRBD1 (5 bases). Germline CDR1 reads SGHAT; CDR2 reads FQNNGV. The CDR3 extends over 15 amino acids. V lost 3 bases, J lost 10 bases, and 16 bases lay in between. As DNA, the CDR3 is TGTGCCAGCAGCTTTCTGTGGGGCGCAGGGTCACCCCTCCACTTT. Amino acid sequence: CASSFLWGAGSPLHF.

CDR3 DNA sequence: TGTGCCAGCTCACGGCGGCAGAACACTGAAGCTTTCTTT. This translates into CASSRRQNTEAFF. The chain joins TRBV18 to TRBJ1-1; D gene ambiguous. The CDR3 totals 13 residues. Germline V gives CDR1 KGHSH, CDR2 LQKENI. V was trimmed by 4 bases and J by 1 base, leaving 7 bases between them.

The CDR3 DNA sequence: TGTGCCAGCAGTGATGAGTCAAACTATGGCTACACCTTC. This translates into CASSDESNYGYTF. The rearrangement joins TRBV2 to TRBJ1-2; no clear D. The CDR3 length is 13 residues. V lost 3 bases to trimming and J lost 2 bases, with 7 bases between them. From germline, CDR1 is SNHLY and CDR2 FYNNEI.

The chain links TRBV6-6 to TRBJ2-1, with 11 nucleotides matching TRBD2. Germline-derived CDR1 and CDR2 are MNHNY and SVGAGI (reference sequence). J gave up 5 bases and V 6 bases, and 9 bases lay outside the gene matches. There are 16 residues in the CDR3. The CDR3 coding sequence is TGTGCCAGCAGGGAGGCCGGGACTAGCGGAAACAATGAGCAGTTCTTC. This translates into CASREAGTSGNNEQFF.

CDR3 DNA: TGTGCCAGCAGCTTAGCAGAGGCTCGTTCACCCCTCCACTTT. Protein: CASSLAEARSPLHF. The gene calls are TRBV7-9 and TRBJ1-6; D is ambiguous. CDR3 size: 14 residues. Germline V gene data show CDR1 as SEHNR and CDR2 as FQNEAQ (reference sequence). V was cut by 0 bases and J by 9 bases, with 9 bases left in between.

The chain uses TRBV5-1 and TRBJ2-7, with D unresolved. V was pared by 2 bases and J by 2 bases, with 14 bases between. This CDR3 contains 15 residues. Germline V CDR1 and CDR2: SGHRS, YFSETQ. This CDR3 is CASSLLPTNTYEQYF. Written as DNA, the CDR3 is TGCGCCAGCAGCTTACTACCTACTAATACCTACGAGCAGTACTTC.

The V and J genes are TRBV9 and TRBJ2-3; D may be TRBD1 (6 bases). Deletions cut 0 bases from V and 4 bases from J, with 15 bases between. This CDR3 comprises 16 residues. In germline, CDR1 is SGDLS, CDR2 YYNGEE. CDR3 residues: CASSVGSLRGADTQYF. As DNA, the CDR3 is TGTGCCAGCAGCGTAGGGTCCCTCAGGGGCGCAGATACGCAGTATTTT. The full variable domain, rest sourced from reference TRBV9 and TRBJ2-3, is DSGVTQTPKHLITATGQRVTLRCSPRSGDLSVYWYQQSLDQGLQFLIQYYNGEERAKGNILERFSAQQFPDLHSELNLSSLELGDSALYFCASSVGSLRGADTQYFGPGTRLTVL.

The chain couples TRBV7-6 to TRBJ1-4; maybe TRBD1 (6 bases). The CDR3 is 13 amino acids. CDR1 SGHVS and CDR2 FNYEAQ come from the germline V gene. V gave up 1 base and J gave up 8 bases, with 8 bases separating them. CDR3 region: CASSLDRGEKLFF. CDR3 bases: TGTGCCAGCAGCTTAGATAGGGGGGAAAAACTGTTTTTT.